This T cell receptor (beta chain) originates from a study of patients and donors after allogeneic stem cell transplantation. TCRdb processed the RT-PCR reads anew with MiXCR; each CDR3 protein has one entry. This table holds some 880,000 distinct CDR3 sequences, around 17% found once. With 3 bases removed from V and 6 bases from J, the gap between germline ends came to 6 bases. CDR1 and CDR2 from the germline V gene are ENHRY and SYGVKD. This CDR3 contains 12 residues. V is TRBV10-3 and J is TRBJ2-1; D is ambiguous. This receptor was obtained from a human donor who was either an allogeneic HSCT recipient or a stem cell or donor lymphocyte infusion donor (not recorded which). It is not recorded whose cells these are; they may come from a transplant donor. Sequenced input: blood, either unsorted or a sorted T cell fraction (not recorded which). The CDR3 region has the DNA TGTGCCATCAGTGAATGGACCAATGAGCAGTTCTTC. The encoded protein is CAISEWTNEQFF.